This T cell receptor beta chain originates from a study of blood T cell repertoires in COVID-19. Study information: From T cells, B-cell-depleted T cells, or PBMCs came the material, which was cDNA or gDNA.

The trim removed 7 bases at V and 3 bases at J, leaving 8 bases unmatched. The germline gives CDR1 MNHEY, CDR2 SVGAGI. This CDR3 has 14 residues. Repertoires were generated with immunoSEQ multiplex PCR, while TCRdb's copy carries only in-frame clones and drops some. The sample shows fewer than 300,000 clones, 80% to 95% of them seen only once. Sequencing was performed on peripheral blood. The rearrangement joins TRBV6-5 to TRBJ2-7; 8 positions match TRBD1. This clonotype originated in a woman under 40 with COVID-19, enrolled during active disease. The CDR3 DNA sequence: TGTGCCAGCACCCCAGACAGGGGAAGCTACGAGCAGTACTTC. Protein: CASTPDRGSYEQYF.